Sequencing of this T cell receptor beta chain was carried out in a study of regulatory T cells in long-lasting Graves disease listed by TCRdb under 2021. As for the study more broadly: Antithyroid drugs had been taken for less than 3 months by newly diagnosed Graves' disease patients. This study used TCR sequencing and RNA sequencing of peripheral blood to compare persistent Graves' disease patients against newly diagnosed Graves' disease patients. A total of about 33 samples underwent TCR sequencing, from 13 patients with persistent Graves' disease and approximately 20 patients with newly diagnosed Graves' disease. The study was conducted in China and was registered as a clinical trial. Overall study results and their limits: Sequencing and analysis were limited to the TCR beta chain. TRBV28, TRBJ1-2 and TRBJ2-5 were preferentially used in persistent disease, while TRBV20-1 and TRBJ2-1 were favored in newly diagnosed disease. Persistent patients shared more public clonotypes among themselves (under 3,000) than newly diagnosed patients did (roughly 920). Peripheral blood alone was examined, since thyroid tissue, which constituted the primary lesion, could not be accessed. Compared with newly diagnosed patients, persistent Graves' disease patients had lower TCR Shannon entropy and fewer highly expanded clones, which suggests clonal expansion. As a limitation, the authors acknowledged that the small sample size may reduce accuracy.

CDR1 and CDR2 are drawn from the germline V gene (reference sequence): DFQATT, SNEGSKA. V loses 6 bases of germline sequence and J loses 4 bases, and the interval between the two ends is 10 bases. Counted from cysteine to phenylalanine, this CDR3 has 12 amino acids. The kept DNA is CDR3 alone, 36 bases in frame from the first base. This clonotype was counted ten times or more. This clone's antigen is unknown. No base quality information exists; no much larger clone differs at one position. Library prep was done by multiplex PCR. Sequencing instrument: Illumina HiSeq 4000. TCR beta libraries were built with iRepertoire HTBI primers and Arm-PCR amplification of CDR3 regions. Before sequencing, the PCR products went through gel purification. Processing in the source paper ran as follows. Gene usage analysis of CDR3 amino acid clonotypes relied on the roughly 64 TRBV and around 14 TRBJ segments identified across samples. COPE and FqMerger were used to merge filtered high-quality paired reads into contigs. BLAST was used to align contigs to the IMGT TRBV, TRBD and TRBJ reference genes, and CDR3 was defined following IMGT. Any clonotype with a frequency above 0.1% was counted as a highly expanded clone. Repertoire diversity was measured by Shannon entropy, and V-J evenness by the Gini coefficient. A clonotype was considered public if more than one individual shared it. TCRdb reprocessing: public reads trimmed at Q25 with fastp, clones called with MiXCR, in-frame beta chains kept. Duplicate CDR3 protein sequences are folded into a single record with the most common DNA and genes. What appears here as the V and J calls and clone size reflects TCRdb's work, not the paper's. A total of some 250,000 distinct CDR3 sequences appear in this sample, 15% to 20% of them only once. The ten largest clones take up 14% of the sample.

What the time point label conveys for this sample: newly diagnosed GD, antithyroid drugs for less than 3 months. For both TCR sequencing and RNA sequencing, RNA was extracted from PBMCs using TRIzol. The diagnosis of Graves' disease followed American Thyroid Association guidelines. Patients were recruited from an endocrinology department in Xi'an, China. Each patient gave about 8.1 milliliters of peripheral blood, collected in an EDTA anticoagulant tube. Ficoll Paque Plus density gradient separation was used to isolate PBMCs, and no further T cell sorting was performed. An Agilent 2100 Bioanalyzer and agarose gel were used to check RNA quality, and a NanoDrop 2000 was used to measure RNA concentration. These data were likewise used in another study, on T cells in Graves' hyperthyroidism and ophthalmopathy. Per the second study: Graves' hyperthyroidism was defined as stable when no progression to ophthalmopathy occurred over 18 months of follow-up. Hyperthyroidism patients were newly diagnosed, had a disease duration of under 2 months, and were aged 18 to 65 years. Exclusion was applied to patients with uncontrolled infections, other autoimmune diseases, pregnancy or lactation. Clinical symptoms, serum thyroxine and TRAb, thyroid ultrasound, and orbital computed tomography formed the basis for the diagnoses. The TCR CDR3 was subjected to a first round of RT-PCR using the HTBI primer set and the Qiagen OneStep RT-PCR kit. Blood samples also contained most of the expanded thyroid clonotypes (frequency above 0.001), which suggests that blood repertoires may reflect thyroid immune responses. A model built on a 13 V-J signature distinguished ophthalmopathy from stable hyperthyroidism, reaching around 90% sensitivity and 81.08% specificity in cross-validation and 80%/75% in testing. In validation, the model predicted progression to ophthalmopathy with 65% to 71% sensitivity and 72% to 85% specificity, a median of about six months before onset. A discovery cohort of around 98 patients, approximately 44 with Graves' ophthalmopathy and approximately 60 with stable Graves' hyperthyroidism, was used to find distinguishing TCR V-J signatures. Prospective prediction of ophthalmopathy was tested in an independent validation cohort consisting of fewer than 20 hyperthyroidism patients and approximately 16 patients who later progressed to ophthalmopathy. The 90 to 100 discovery patients were randomly divided into training and test sets at a 7:3 ratio. In about 6 Graves' hyperthyroidism patients, the study also compared T-cell repertoires from thyroid tissue with T-cell repertoires from blood. Following sampling, methimazole starting at 30 mg daily was given to hyperthyroidism patients, and high-dose intravenous methylprednisolone was given to ophthalmopathy patients. Libraries were constructed in a second round of multiplex PCR, after which size selection and purification were carried out. Libraries were sequenced paired-end with 100 bp reads on an Illumina HiSeq2000. Raw data were processed with SOAPnuke, discarding reads with adapters, uncalled bases, mean Phred below 15, or no exact constant-primer or identifier match. High-quality paired reads were merged using COPE v1.2.5, and each unique nucleotide sequence was defined as a clonotype. Clonotypes were aligned to IMGT TRBV, TRBD and TRBJ reference segments using MiTCR v1.1. The analysis included only V-J combinations with a frequency above 0.0001, which together covered more than 98% of the repertoires. The TCS score was defined as the ratio of F50 (clonal expansion) to E x V (chaos), calculated using BLOSUM62-based TCRdist between CDR3 peptides within each V-J. Welch's t-statistics and random forest reduced fewer than 550 V-J features to 13, which were used in a naive Bayes classifier (R e1071). Sample size was not statistically predetermined, and blinding of investigators to group allocation was not performed. According to the paper, TCR Vbeta CDR3 sequencing was carried out on 135 peripheral blood samples, which came from approximately 41 ophthalmopathy, roughly 75 hyperthyroidism and about 17 progressor patients.

The rearrangement joined TRBV20-1 to TRBJ1-5; the best D guess is TRBD1, with 6 bases matching. This TCR came from a woman in her 30s with Graves disease. Donor details come from another sample of the same person, matched by shared clones. Sequenced here: peripheral blood mononuclear cells (PBMCs), sampled at new diagnosis, from a patient treated with antithyroid drugs. The sequenced DNA: TGCAGTGCCCTACAGGGAAATCAGCCCCAGCATTTT. Translation gives CSALQGNQPQHF.